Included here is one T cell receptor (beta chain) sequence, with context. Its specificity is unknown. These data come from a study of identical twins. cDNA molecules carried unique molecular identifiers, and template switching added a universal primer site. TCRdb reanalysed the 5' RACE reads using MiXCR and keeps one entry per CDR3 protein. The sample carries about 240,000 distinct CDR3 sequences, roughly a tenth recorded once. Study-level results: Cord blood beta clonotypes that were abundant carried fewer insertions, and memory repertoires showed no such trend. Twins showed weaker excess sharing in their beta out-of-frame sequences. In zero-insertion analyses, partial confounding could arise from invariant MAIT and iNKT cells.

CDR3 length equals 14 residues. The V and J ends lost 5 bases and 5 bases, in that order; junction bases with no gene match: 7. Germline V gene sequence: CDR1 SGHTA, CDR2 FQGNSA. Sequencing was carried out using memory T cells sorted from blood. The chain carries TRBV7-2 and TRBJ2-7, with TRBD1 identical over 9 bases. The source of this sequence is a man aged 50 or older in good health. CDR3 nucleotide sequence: TGTGCCAGCAGCCGATGGACAGGGGACAACGAGCAGTACTTC. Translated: CASSRWTGDNEQYF.